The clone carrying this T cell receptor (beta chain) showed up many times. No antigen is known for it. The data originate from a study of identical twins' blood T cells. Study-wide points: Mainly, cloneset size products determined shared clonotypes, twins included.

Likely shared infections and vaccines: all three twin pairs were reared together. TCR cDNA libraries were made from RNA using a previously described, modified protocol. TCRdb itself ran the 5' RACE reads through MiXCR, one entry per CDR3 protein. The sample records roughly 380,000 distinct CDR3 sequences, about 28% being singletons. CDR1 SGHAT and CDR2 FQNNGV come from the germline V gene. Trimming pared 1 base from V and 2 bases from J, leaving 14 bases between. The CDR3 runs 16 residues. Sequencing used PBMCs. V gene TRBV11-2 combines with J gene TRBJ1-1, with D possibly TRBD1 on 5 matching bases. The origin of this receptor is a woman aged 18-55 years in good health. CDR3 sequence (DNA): TGTGCCAGCAGCTTAGCCCGGGGGGGAGGCAACACTGAAGCTTTCTTT. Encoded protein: CASSLARGGGNTEAFF. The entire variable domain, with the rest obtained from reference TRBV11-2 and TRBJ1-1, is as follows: EAGVAQSPRYKIIEKRQSVAFWCNPISGHATLYWYQQILGQGPKLLIQFQNNGVVDDSQLPKDRFSAERLKGVDSTLKIQPAKLEDSAVYLCASSLARGGGNTEAFFGQGTRLTVV.